These 15 T cell receptor beta chains originate from one sample sequenced in a study of blood T cell repertoires in COVID-19. TCRdb keeps only in-frame clones here, not all; method: immunoSEQ multiplex PCR. Altogether a few hundred thousand clones are present, 85% being singletons, with the ten largest covering around 3.4%. Sequencing used peripheral blood. These receptors were obtained from a woman in her late teens or twenties with acute or convalescent COVID-19.

The rearrangement links TRBV5-4 to TRBJ2-5; 9 positions agree with TRBD2. Germline assignment: CDR1 SGHNT and CDR2 YYREEE (reference sequence). After removal of 2 bases from V and 4 bases from J, the junction contained 12 bases not matched to a gene. The CDR3 runs to 17 residues. The CDR3 region has the DNA TGTGCCAGCAGCTTTAGTGTTTCGCGGGGGGGAGGAGAGACCCAGTACTTC. It encodes CASSFSVSRGGGETQYF.

The chain carries TRBV10-1 and TRBJ1-1; the D is unclear. Germline V CDR1 and CDR2: WNHNN, SYGVQD (reference sequence). This CDR3 region has 13 residues. Trimming took off 3 bases at V and 6 bases at J, with 11 bases between the two ends. This CDR3 is CASSDPGKAEAFF. CDR3 nucleotide sequence: TGCGCCAGCAGTGACCCCGGGAAGGCTGAAGCTTTCTTT.

The V and J genes are TRBV15 and TRBJ1-2, with 10 bases matching TRBD1. V trimming: 3 bases; J trimming: 1 base; junction bases outside the gene matches: 2. The CDR3 totals 15 residues. CDR1 LNHNV and CDR2 YYDKDF come from the germline V gene (reference sequence). CDR3 coding DNA: TGTGCCACCAGCAGTGGACAGGGGGGTAACTATGGCTACACCTTC. This codes for CATSSGQGGNYGYTF.

The rearrangement joins TRBV9 to TRBJ1-1; a weak D match, TRBD1 (6 bases). The germline V and J ends were trimmed by 4 bases and 0 bases, with 13 bases remaining between them. Per germline, CDR1 SGDLS and CDR2 YYNGEE. The CDR3 loop spans 15 amino acids. The CDR3 protein is CASSPEGTLNTEAFF. CDR3 bases: TGTGCCAGCAGCCCCGAGGGGACACTGAACACTGAAGCTTTCTTT.

The J gene is TRBJ2-6, the V gene TRBV7-3, with a weak D call TRBD1 (6 bases). CDR1 is SGHTA, CDR2 FQGTGA, per germline. V dropped 4 bases and J dropped 2 bases, with 12 bases sitting between them. This CDR3 has 16 amino acids. CDR3: CASSSTTGAGANVLTF. The CDR3, as DNA: TGTGCCAGCAGCTCGACGACAGGTGCTGGGGCCAACGTCCTGACTTTC.

The rearrangement links TRBV2 to TRBJ2-1, with TRBD2 matching over 8 bases. V shed 6 bases, J shed 3 bases, and the junction held 7 bases outside the gene matches. There are 15 residues in the CDR3. Germline CDR1 is SNHLY and CDR2 is FYNNEI. In nucleotides, the CDR3 is TGTGCCAGCAGGTTAGCGGGGACAATCTACAATGAGCAGTTCTTC. It encodes CASRLAGTIYNEQFF.

The chain combines TRBV7-2 with TRBJ2-5, with 10 positions matching TRBD2. Looked up from germline, CDR1 is SGHTA and CDR2 is FQGNSA. Trimming at V came to 10 bases and at J to 1 base, leaving 9 bases not matched to a gene. This CDR3 contains 15 residues. CDR3 residues: CATPSGLAVQETQYF. The CDR3 nucleotides read TGTGCCACCCCTTCCGGACTAGCGGTCCAAGAGACCCAGTACTTC. The complete variable domain, with remaining parts taken from reference TRBV7-2 and TRBJ2-5, reads GAGVSQSPSNKVTEKGKDVELRCDPISGHTALYWYRQSLGQGLEFLIYFQGNSAPDKSGLPSDRFSAERTGGSVSTLTIQRTQQEDSAVYLCATPSGLAVQETQYFGPGTRLLVL.

The chain couples TRBV30 to TRBJ2-3; 7 bases are shared with TRBD2. The CDR3 length is 14 residues. Trimming at V came to 2 bases and at J to 3 bases, leaving 5 bases not matched to a gene. The V gene's germline CDR1 is GTSNPN and CDR2 SVGIG (reference sequence). The chain's CDR3 is CAWSHGGGTDTQYF. CDR3 in DNA: TGTGCCTGGAGTCACGGGGGAGGGACAGATACGCAGTATTTT. The full variable domain, rest sourced from reference TRBV30 and TRBJ2-3, is SQTIHQWPATLVQPVGSPLSLECTVEGTSNPNLYWYRQAAGRGLQLLFYSVGIGQISSEVPQNLSASRPQDRQFILSSKKLLLSDSGFYLCAWSHGGGTDTQYFGPGTRLTVL.

The rearrangement uses TRBV15 and TRBJ2-1; D unclear. V was clipped by 6 bases and J by 6 bases, with 12 bases between them. CDR3 size: 13 residues. Germline lookup yields CDR1 LNHNV and CDR2 YYDKDF (reference sequence). This chain's CDR3 is CATRFRSINEQFF. For the CDR3, the DNA is TGTGCCACCAGATTTAGGAGTATCAATGAGCAGTTCTTC. The whole variable domain, filled in from reference TRBV15 and TRBJ2-1, reads DAMVIQNPRYQVTQFGKPVTLSCSQTLNHNVMYWYQQKSSQAPKLLFHYYDKDFNNEADTPDNFQSRRPNTSFCFLDIRSPGLGDTAMYLCATRFRSINEQFFGPGTRLTVL.

The gene calls are TRBV6-5 and TRBJ2-3; 9 bases are shared with TRBD1. CDR3 length equals 15 residues. Unmatched junction bases numbered 8, after V lost 6 bases and J lost 4 bases. The germline V gene encodes CDR1 MNHEY and CDR2 SVGAGI. In nucleotides, the CDR3 is TGTGCCAGCAGCTCCGGACAGGGGAGGGCAGATACGCAGTATTTT. As protein: CASSSGQGRADTQYF.

The chain has TRBV2 and TRBJ2-7, with 12 bases matching TRBD2. Germline-derived CDR1 and CDR2 are SNHLY and FYNNEI. The CDR3 runs 16 residues. After removal of 5 bases from V and 2 bases from J, the junction contained 7 bases not matched to a gene. CDR3 DNA sequence: TGTGCCAGCAGTCGGGGACTAGCGGGTTCGACCTACGAGCAGTACTTC. Its translation: CASSRGLAGSTYEQYF.

The chain combines TRBV7-9 with TRBJ2-7; 7 nucleotides match TRBD1. Germline V lookup: CDR1 SEHNR, CDR2 FQNEAQ (reference sequence). V lost 1 base, J lost 3 bases, and 6 bases stayed unmatched. The CDR3 spans 15 residues. The CDR3 DNA follows: TGTGCCAGCAGCTTAGAAGGGGCAGGGGGCTACGAGCAGTACTTC. Amino acids: CASSLEGAGGYEQYF.

The chain employs TRBV11-2 and TRBJ2-7; perhaps TRBD2 as D (6 bases). CDR3 size: 14 residues. V lost 1 base to trimming and J lost 4 bases, with 11 bases between them. Germline V gene sequence: CDR1 SGHAT, CDR2 FQNNGV. The CDR3 nucleotides read TGTGCCAGCAGCTTAGGGGGGGTTCTTTACGAGCAGTACTTC. It specifies CASSLGGVLYEQYF.

The chain is built from TRBV15 and TRBJ1-1, with unresolved D. Trimming took 0 bases from V and 6 from J, leaving 11 bases between them. Germline CDR1 is LNHNV and CDR2 is YYDKDF (reference sequence). This CDR3 spans 14 amino acids. The CDR3 DNA is TGTGCCACCAGCAGAGATCGCGGGGTCCCTGAAGCTTTCTTT. Its translation: CATSRDRGVPEAFF.

The gene calls are TRBV19 and TRBJ1-1, with TRBD1 matching 8 bases. The CDR3 runs to 12 residues. Germline V gene data show CDR1 as LNHDA and CDR2 as SQIVND (reference sequence). Unmatched junction bases numbered 3, after V lost 11 bases and J lost 1 base. The CDR3 DNA is TGTGCCTCTGACAGGGGGAACACTGAAGCTTTCTTT. Its translation: CASDRGNTEAFF.